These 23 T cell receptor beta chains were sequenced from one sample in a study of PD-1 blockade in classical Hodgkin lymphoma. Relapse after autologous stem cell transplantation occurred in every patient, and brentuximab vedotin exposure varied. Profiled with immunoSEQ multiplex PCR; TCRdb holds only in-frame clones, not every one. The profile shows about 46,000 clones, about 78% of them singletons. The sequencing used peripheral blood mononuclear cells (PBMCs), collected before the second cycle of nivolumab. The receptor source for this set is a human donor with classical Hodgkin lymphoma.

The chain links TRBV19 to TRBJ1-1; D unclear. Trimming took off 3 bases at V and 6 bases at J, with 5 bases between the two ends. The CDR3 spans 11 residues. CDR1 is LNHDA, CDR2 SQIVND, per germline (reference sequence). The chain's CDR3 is CASSIQSEAFF. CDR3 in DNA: TGTGCCAGTAGTATTCAGTCTGAAGCTTTCTTT.

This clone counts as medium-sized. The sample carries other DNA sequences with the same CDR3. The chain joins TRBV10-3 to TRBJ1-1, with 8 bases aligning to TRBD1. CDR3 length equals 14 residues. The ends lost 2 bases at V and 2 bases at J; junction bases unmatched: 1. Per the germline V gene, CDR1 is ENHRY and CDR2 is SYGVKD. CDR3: CAISEPGGNTEAFF. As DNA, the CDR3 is TGTGCCATCAGTGAGCCAGGGGGCAACACTGAAGCTTTCTTT.

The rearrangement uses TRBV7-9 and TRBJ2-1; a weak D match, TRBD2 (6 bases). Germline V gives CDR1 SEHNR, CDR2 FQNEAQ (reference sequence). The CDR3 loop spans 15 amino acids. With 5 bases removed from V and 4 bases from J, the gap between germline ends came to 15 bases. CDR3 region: CASSPIGTVYNEQFF. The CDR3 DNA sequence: TGTGCCAGCAGCCCGATCGGGACTGTTTACAATGAGCAGTTCTTC.

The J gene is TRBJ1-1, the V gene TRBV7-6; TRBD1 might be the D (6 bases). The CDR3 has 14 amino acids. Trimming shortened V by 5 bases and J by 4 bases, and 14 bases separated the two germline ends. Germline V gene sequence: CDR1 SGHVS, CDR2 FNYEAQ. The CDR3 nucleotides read TGTGCCAGCAGCCTCAGAACAGGGAGCACTGAAGCTTTCTTT. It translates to CASSLRTGSTEAFF.

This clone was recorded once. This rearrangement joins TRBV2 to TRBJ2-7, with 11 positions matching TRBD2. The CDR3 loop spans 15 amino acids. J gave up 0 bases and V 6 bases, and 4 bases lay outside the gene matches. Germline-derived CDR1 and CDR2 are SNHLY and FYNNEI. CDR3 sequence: CASSRLAGSSYEQYF. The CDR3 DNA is TGTGCCAGCAGCCGACTAGCGGGGAGCTCCTACGAGCAGTACTTC.

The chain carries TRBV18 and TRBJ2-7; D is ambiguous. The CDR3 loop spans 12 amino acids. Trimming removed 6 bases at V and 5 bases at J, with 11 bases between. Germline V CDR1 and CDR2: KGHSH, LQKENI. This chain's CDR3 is CASSKIENEQYF. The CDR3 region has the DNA TGTGCCAGCTCTAAGATCGAGAACGAGCAGTACTTC.

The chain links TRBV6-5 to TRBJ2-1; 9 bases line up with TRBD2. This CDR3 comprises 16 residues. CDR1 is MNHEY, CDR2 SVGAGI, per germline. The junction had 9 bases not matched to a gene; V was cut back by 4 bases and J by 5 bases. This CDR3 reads CASSFQSGGPNNEQFF. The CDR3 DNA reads TGTGCCAGCAGTTTCCAAAGCGGGGGGCCAAACAATGAGCAGTTCTTC.

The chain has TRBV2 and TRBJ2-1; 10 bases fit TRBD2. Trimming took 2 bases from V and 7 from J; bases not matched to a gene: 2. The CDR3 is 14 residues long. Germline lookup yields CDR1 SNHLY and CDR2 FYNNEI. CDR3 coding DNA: TGTGCCAGCAGTGAATTAGCGGGGGGAAATGAGCAGTTCTTC. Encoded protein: CASSELAGGNEQFF.

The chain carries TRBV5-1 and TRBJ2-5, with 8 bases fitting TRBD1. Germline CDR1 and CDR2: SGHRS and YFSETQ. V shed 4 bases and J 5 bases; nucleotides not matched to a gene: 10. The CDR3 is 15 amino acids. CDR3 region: CASSLTPGGRETQYF. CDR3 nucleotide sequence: TGCGCCAGCAGCCTCACCCCAGGGGGCCGGGAGACCCAGTACTTC. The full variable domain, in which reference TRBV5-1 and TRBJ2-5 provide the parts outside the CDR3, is KAGVTQTPRYLIKTRGQQVTLSCSPISGHRSVSWYQQTPGQGLQFLFEYFSETQRNKGNFPGRFSGRQFSNSRSEMNVSTLELGDSALYLCASSLTPGGRETQYFGPGTRLLVL.

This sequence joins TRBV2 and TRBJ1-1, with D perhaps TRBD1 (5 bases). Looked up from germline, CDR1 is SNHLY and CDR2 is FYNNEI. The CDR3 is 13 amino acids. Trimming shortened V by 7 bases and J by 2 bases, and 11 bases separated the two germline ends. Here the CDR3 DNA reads TGTGCCAGCATTAAGGGGAGAAACACTGAAGCTTTCTTT. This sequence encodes CASIKGRNTEAFF.

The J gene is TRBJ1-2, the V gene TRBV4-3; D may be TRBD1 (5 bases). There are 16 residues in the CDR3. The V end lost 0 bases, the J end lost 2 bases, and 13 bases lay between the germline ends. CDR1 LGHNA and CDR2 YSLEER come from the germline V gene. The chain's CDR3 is CASSQELIEGNYGYTF. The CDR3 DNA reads TGCGCCAGCAGCCAAGAGTTAATTGAGGGGAACTATGGCTACACCTTC.

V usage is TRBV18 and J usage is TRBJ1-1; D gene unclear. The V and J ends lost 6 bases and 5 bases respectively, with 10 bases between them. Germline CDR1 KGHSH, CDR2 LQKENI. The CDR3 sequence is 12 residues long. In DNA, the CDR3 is TGTGCCAGCTCCCAGTTGAGGACTGAAGCTTTCTTT. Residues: CASSQLRTEAFF.

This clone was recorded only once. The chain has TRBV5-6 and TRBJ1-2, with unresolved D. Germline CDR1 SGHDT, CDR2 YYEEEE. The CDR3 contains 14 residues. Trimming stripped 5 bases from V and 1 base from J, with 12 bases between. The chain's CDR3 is CASRTKLLNYGYTF. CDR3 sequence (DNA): TGTGCCAGCAGGACCAAACTGCTTAACTATGGCTACACCTTC.

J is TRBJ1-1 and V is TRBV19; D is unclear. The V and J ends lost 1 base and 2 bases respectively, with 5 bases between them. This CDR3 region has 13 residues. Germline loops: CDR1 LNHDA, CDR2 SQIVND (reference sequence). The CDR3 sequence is CASSIGSNTEAFF. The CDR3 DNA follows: TGTGCCAGTAGTATAGGTAGTAACACTGAAGCTTTCTTT. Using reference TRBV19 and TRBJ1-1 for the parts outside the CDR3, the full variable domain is DGGITQSPKYLFRKEGQNVTLSCEQNLNHDAMYWYRQDPGQGLRLIYYSQIVNDFQKGDIAEGYSVSREKKESFPLTVTSAQKNPTAFYLCASSIGSNTEAFFGQGTRLTVV.

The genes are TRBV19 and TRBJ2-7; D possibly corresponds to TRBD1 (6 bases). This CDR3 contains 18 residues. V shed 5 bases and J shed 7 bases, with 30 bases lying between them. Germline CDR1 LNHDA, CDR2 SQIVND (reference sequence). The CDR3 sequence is CASSPLSSSTSGTPEQYF. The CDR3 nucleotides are TGTGCCAGTAGTCCCCTCTCATCCAGCACCTCCGGGACACCGGAGCAGTACTTC.

CDR3 DNA: TGTGCCAGCTCACCTCGGACGGTGAACACTGAAGCTTTCTTT. It specifies CASSPRTVNTEAFF. V and J are TRBV18 and TRBJ1-1; no reliable D call. V was pared by 3 bases and J by 0 bases, with 8 bases between. The CDR3 runs to 14 residues. Germline V gene sequence: CDR1 KGHSH, CDR2 LQKENI.

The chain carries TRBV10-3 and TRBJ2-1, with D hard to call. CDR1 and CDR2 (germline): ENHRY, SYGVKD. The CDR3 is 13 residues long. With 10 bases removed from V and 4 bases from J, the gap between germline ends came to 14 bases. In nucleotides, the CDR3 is TGTGCCACCATTGGGTCCTTGTACAATGAGCAGTTCTTC. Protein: CATIGSLYNEQFF.

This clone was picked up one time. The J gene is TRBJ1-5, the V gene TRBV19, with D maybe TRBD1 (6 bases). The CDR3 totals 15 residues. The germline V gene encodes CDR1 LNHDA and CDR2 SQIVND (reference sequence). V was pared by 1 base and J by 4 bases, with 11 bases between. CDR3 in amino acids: CASSIVTGTNQPQHF. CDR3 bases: TGTGCCAGTAGTATAGTGACAGGTACTAATCAGCCCCAGCATTTT. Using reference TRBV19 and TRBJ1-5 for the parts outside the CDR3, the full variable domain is DGGITQSPKYLFRKEGQNVTLSCEQNLNHDAMYWYRQDPGQGLRLIYYSQIVNDFQKGDIAEGYSVSREKKESFPLTVTSAQKNPTAFYLCASSIVTGTNQPQHFGDGTRLSIL.

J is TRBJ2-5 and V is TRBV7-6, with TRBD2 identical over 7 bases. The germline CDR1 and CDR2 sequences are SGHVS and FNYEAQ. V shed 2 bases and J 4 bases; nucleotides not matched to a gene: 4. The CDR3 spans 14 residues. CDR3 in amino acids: CASSLLASGETQYF. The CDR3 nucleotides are TGTGCCAGCAGCTTATTAGCTAGCGGAGAGACCCAGTACTTC.

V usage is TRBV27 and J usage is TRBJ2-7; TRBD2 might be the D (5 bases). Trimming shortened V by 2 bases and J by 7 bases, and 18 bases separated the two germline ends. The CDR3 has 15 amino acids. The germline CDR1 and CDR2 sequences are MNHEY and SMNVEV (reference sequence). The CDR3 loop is CASSLTRAAVGEQYF. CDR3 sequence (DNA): TGTGCCAGCAGTTTAACGCGGGCGGCGGTGGGGGAGCAGTACTTC.

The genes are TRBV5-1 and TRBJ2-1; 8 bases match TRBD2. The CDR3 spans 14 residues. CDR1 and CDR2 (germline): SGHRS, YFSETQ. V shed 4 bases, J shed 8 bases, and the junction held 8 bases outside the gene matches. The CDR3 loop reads CASSIRTSRDEQFF. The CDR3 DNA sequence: TGCGCCAGCAGCATAAGGACTAGCAGGGATGAGCAGTTCTTC. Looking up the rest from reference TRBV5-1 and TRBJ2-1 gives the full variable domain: KAGVTQTPRYLIKTRGQQVTLSCSPISGHRSVSWYQQTPGQGLQFLFEYFSETQRNKGNFPGRFSGRQFSNSRSEMNVSTLELGDSALYLCASSIRTSRDEQFFGPGTRLTVL.

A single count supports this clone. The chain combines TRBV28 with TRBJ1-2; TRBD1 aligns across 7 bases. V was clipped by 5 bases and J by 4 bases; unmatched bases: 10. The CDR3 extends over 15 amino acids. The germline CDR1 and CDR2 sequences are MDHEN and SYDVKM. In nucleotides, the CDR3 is TGTGCCAGCAGTGCAGGAATGACAGGGTCCTATGGCTACACCTTC. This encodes CASSAGMTGSYGYTF.

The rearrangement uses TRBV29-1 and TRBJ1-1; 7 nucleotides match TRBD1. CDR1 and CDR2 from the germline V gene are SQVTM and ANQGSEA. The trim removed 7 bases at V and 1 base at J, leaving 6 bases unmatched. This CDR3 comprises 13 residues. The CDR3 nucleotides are TGCAGCGCTACCGACAGGGCGAACACTGAAGCTTTCTTT. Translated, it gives CSATDRANTEAFF.